This is a list of T cell receptor beta chains from one sample in a study of shared clonotypes between healthy human individuals. Profiled with immunoSEQ multiplex PCR; TCRdb holds only in-frame clones, not every one. The sample has approximately 720,000 clones; 92% are singletons. Sequencing was carried out using naive CD8+ T cells sorted from blood. The source of these receptors is a man aged 30-40 years in good health. Both conserved end residues are part of each CDR3. Fields, in order: clone size, V gene, D gene, J gene, CDR3 DNA, CDR3 protein. D genes are given only for firm matches. Not every row has a clone size; where given, it reads once, few, many or a size class.

clone_size: once
v_call: TRBV6-5
d_call: .
j_call: TRBJ1-1
cdr3_nt: TGTGCCAGCAGACATGCCGGCACTGAAGCTTTCTTT
cdr3_aa: CASRHAGTEAFF

clone_size: .
v_call: TRBV30
d_call: TRBD2
j_call: TRBJ2-1
cdr3_nt: TGTGCCTGGAGGGTCAATAGGTGGGAGGGCCGCTACAATGAGCAGTTCTTC
cdr3_aa: CAWRVNRWEGRYNEQFF

clone_size: .
v_call: TRBV15
d_call: .
j_call: TRBJ1-1
cdr3_nt: TGTGCCACCAGCCACGTAGGGGGGATGAACACTGAAGCTTTCTTT
cdr3_aa: CATSHVGGMNTEAFF

clone_size: .
v_call: TRBV27
d_call: .
j_call: TRBJ2-7
cdr3_nt: TGTGCCAGCAGTTCCCAGGGGCACTACGAGCAGTACTTC
cdr3_aa: CASSSQGHYEQYF

clone_size: .
v_call: TRBV28
d_call: TRBD2
j_call: TRBJ2-7
cdr3_nt: TGTGCCAGCAGAGCGGGAGTCCTTTACGAGCAGTACTTC
cdr3_aa: CASRAGVLYEQYF

clone_size: .
v_call: TRBV5-6
d_call: .
j_call: TRBJ2-7
cdr3_nt: TGTGCCAGCAGCTTCGGGGGAACCGGCTCCTACGAGCAGTACTTC
cdr3_aa: CASSFGGTGSYEQYF

clone_size: once
v_call: TRBV4-1
d_call: TRBD2
j_call: TRBJ2-7
cdr3_nt: TGCGCCAGCAGCCAAGACCCACTAGCGGGCCTTACCTACGAGCAGTACTTC
cdr3_aa: CASSQDPLAGLTYEQYF

clone_size: few
v_call: TRBV29-1
d_call: .
j_call: TRBJ2-1
cdr3_nt: TGCAGCGTTGAAGTCTACAATGAGCAGTTCTTC
cdr3_aa: CSVEVYNEQFF

clone_size: .
v_call: TRBV29-1
d_call: .
j_call: TRBJ2-1
cdr3_nt: TGCAGCGTTGACGGTATTAGGGGTACCTACAATGAGCAGTTCTTC
cdr3_aa: CSVDGIRGTYNEQFF

clone_size: .
v_call: TRBV27
d_call: .
j_call: TRBJ2-3
cdr3_nt: TGTGCCAGCAGAACAGCTTCAGATACGCAGTATTTT
cdr3_aa: CASRTASDTQYF

clone_size: .
v_call: TRBV30
d_call: TRBD2
j_call: TRBJ2-2
cdr3_nt: TGTGCCTGGAGTTCCGGGACTAGCGGGAGTTTTATCCGGGAGCTGTTTTTT
cdr3_aa: CAWSSGTSGSFIRELFF

clone_size: .
v_call: TRBV5-6
d_call: .
j_call: TRBJ2-7
cdr3_nt: TGTGCCAGCAGTCACAGTGAAGGATCCTACGAGCAGTACTTC
cdr3_aa: CASSHSEGSYEQYF

clone_size: .
v_call: TRBV6-5
d_call: .
j_call: TRBJ2-4
cdr3_nt: TGTGCCAGCACTCTAAAAAACATTCAGTACTTC
cdr3_aa: CASTLKNIQYF

clone_size: .
v_call: TRBV5-6
d_call: TRBD2
j_call: TRBJ2-7
cdr3_nt: TGTGCCAGCAGCCTTGGACTAGCGGCCGAGCAGTACTTC
cdr3_aa: CASSLGLAAEQYF

clone_size: .
v_call: TRBV30
d_call: TRBD2
j_call: TRBJ2-1
cdr3_nt: TGTGCCTGGAGTGTCCTGGGAGGGTTTCTCAATGAGCAGTTCTTC
cdr3_aa: CAWSVLGGFLNEQFF

clone_size: .
v_call: TRBV6-5
d_call: TRBD2
j_call: TRBJ2-7
cdr3_nt: TGTGCCAGCAGTTACTCAACTAGCGGGAGCTCCTACGAGCAGTACTTC
cdr3_aa: CASSYSTSGSSYEQYF

clone_size: .
v_call: TRBV7-9
d_call: .
j_call: TRBJ2-7
cdr3_nt: TGTGCCAGCAGCCCGAATATCGCAGGGGAGGCCTACGAGCAGTACTTC
cdr3_aa: CASSPNIAGEAYEQYF

clone_size: .
v_call: TRBV7-2
d_call: .
j_call: TRBJ1-5
cdr3_nt: TGTGCCAGCACGAAGGGGCTCAATCAGCCCCAGCATTTT
cdr3_aa: CASTKGLNQPQHF

clone_size: .
v_call: TRBV7-9
d_call: .
j_call: TRBJ2-2
cdr3_nt: TGTGCCAGCAGCCCTCCCCCTTTGGGCGGGGAGCTGTTTTTT
cdr3_aa: CASSPPPLGGELFF

clone_size: .
v_call: TRBV2
d_call: .
j_call: TRBJ2-7
cdr3_nt: TGTGCCAGTTTGCCCACTGCCGGACAGTTTACCTACGAGCAGTACTTC
cdr3_aa: CASLPTAGQFTYEQYF

clone_size: .
v_call: TRBV6-1
d_call: .
j_call: TRBJ1-5
cdr3_nt: TGTGCCAGCACCCCGGGCCGGGCAGGGGATCAGCCCCAGCATTTT
cdr3_aa: CASTPGRAGDQPQHF

clone_size: .
v_call: TRBV7-9
d_call: TRBD2
j_call: TRBJ2-5
cdr3_nt: TGTGCCAGCAGCCCCGGGACTAGCGGGATCGATGGCCAGACCCAGTACTTC
cdr3_aa: CASSPGTSGIDGQTQYF

clone_size: .
v_call: TRBV7-6
d_call: TRBD2
j_call: TRBJ2-2
cdr3_nt: TGTGCCAGCAGCCTCTGGACTAGCGGGAGGGGTACCGGGGAGCTGTTTTTT
cdr3_aa: CASSLWTSGRGTGELFF

clone_size: .
v_call: TRBV4-3
d_call: .
j_call: TRBJ2-1
cdr3_nt: TGCGCCAGCAGCCTCGGGGTTAGAACATACAATGAGCAGTTCTTC
cdr3_aa: CASSLGVRTYNEQFF

clone_size: .
v_call: TRBV2
d_call: .
j_call: TRBJ1-2
cdr3_nt: TGTGCCAGCCAGGGGACCTATGGCTACACCTTC
cdr3_aa: CASQGTYGYTF

clone_size: .
v_call: TRBV5-5
d_call: .
j_call: TRBJ2-7
cdr3_nt: TGTGCCAGCAGCTTGGAGGCGGGTGGGTCCTACGAGCAGTACTTC
cdr3_aa: CASSLEAGGSYEQYF

clone_size: .
v_call: TRBV9
d_call: .
j_call: TRBJ2-6
cdr3_nt: TGTGCCAGCGCGAGGGGATATGGGGCCAACGTCCTGACTTTC
cdr3_aa: CASARGYGANVLTF

clone_size: .
v_call: TRBV28
d_call: .
j_call: TRBJ2-5
cdr3_nt: TGTGCCAGCAGTCGTATTTACAGGGCCCCCGGGGAGACCCAGTACTTC
cdr3_aa: CASSRIYRAPGETQYF

clone_size: .
v_call: TRBV11-2
d_call: .
j_call: TRBJ2-1
cdr3_nt: TGTGCCAGCAGCTTAGCGGAGTTCTACAATGAGCAGTTCTTC
cdr3_aa: CASSLAEFYNEQFF

clone_size: .
v_call: TRBV30
d_call: .
j_call: TRBJ2-3
cdr3_nt: TGTGCCTGGAGCCTCCTAGGGGATACGCAGTATTTT
cdr3_aa: CAWSLLGDTQYF

clone_size: .
v_call: TRBV28
d_call: TRBD2
j_call: TRBJ2-7
cdr3_nt: TGTGCCAGCAGTTCGGCCGGGGAGCGGGGGACCTACGAGCAGTACTTC
cdr3_aa: CASSSAGERGTYEQYF

clone_size: .
v_call: TRBV2
d_call: .
j_call: TRBJ2-7
cdr3_nt: TGTGCCAGCAGGGCCAGCTCCTACGAGCAGTACTTC
cdr3_aa: CASRASSYEQYF

clone_size: .
v_call: TRBV11-2
d_call: TRBD2
j_call: TRBJ2-3
cdr3_nt: TGTGCCAGCGGCGAGGGACTAGCGGGTTTAACCACAGATACGCAGTATTTT
cdr3_aa: CASGEGLAGLTTDTQYF

clone_size: .
v_call: TRBV6-1
d_call: .
j_call: TRBJ2-7
cdr3_nt: TGTGCCAGCAGCCCGATTAGATCCGGCGCCTACGAGCAGTACTTC
cdr3_aa: CASSPIRSGAYEQYF

clone_size: .
v_call: TRBV5-4
d_call: .
j_call: TRBJ2-1
cdr3_nt: TGTGCCAGCAGCTTGTCGGGTCAGCAGTTCTTC
cdr3_aa: CASSLSGQQFF

clone_size: .
v_call: TRBV21-1
d_call: .
j_call: TRBJ1-1
cdr3_nt: TGTGCCAGCAGCAACGGGTATTGGGGGAACACTGAAGCTTTCTTT
cdr3_aa: CASSNGYWGNTEAFF

clone_size: .
v_call: TRBV7-9
d_call: TRBD2
j_call: TRBJ2-3
cdr3_nt: TGTGCCAGCAGCTTAGCGCTAGCGGGAGTCACAGATACGCAGTATTTT
cdr3_aa: CASSLALAGVTDTQYF

clone_size: .
v_call: TRBV28
d_call: TRBD1
j_call: TRBJ2-1
cdr3_nt: TGTGCCAGCAGTTCGACAGGGGTGAAAATCTTC
cdr3_aa: CASSSTGVKIF

clone_size: .
v_call: TRBV5-1
d_call: .
j_call: TRBJ2-7
cdr3_nt: TGCGCCAGCAGCTTGGTGTTCTTGGACGGCTCCTACGAGCAGTACTTC
cdr3_aa: CASSLVFLDGSYEQYF

clone_size: .
v_call: TRBV5-6
d_call: TRBD1
j_call: TRBJ2-3
cdr3_nt: TGTGCCAGCAGCCTGGGACAGGGGACGCAGTATTTT
cdr3_aa: CASSLGQGTQYF

clone_size: .
v_call: TRBV7-9
d_call: .
j_call: TRBJ1-1
cdr3_nt: TGTGCCAGCAGCGGGTGGACAGAGAACACTGAAGCTTTCTTT
cdr3_aa: CASSGWTENTEAFF

clone_size: .
v_call: TRBV28
d_call: TRBD1
j_call: TRBJ2-7
cdr3_nt: TGTGCCAGCAGTCGGACAGGTTCCTTTACCTACGAGCAGTACTTC
cdr3_aa: CASSRTGSFTYEQYF

clone_size: .
v_call: TRBV11-2
d_call: .
j_call: TRBJ2-7
cdr3_nt: TGTGCCAGCAGTCCCGGGACGGGGAACTACGAGCAGTACTTC
cdr3_aa: CASSPGTGNYEQYF

clone_size: .
v_call: TRBV7-9
d_call: TRBD1
j_call: TRBJ2-7
cdr3_nt: TGTGCCAGCAGCTTAAAGGACAGGGGGTCCTACGAGCAGTACTTC
cdr3_aa: CASSLKDRGSYEQYF

clone_size: .
v_call: TRBV19
d_call: .
j_call: TRBJ1-5
cdr3_nt: TGTGCCAGTAGCGCGACAGAGCATAGCAATCAGCCCCAGCATTTT
cdr3_aa: CASSATEHSNQPQHF

clone_size: .
v_call: TRBV5-5
d_call: .
j_call: TRBJ2-7
cdr3_nt: TGTGCCAGCAGCGTGCAACTTACTAGCTACGAGCAGTACTTC
cdr3_aa: CASSVQLTSYEQYF

clone_size: .
v_call: TRBV7-6
d_call: .
j_call: TRBJ2-1
cdr3_nt: TGTGCCAGCAGCCCCCAGCAGGAAAGGACCCACAATGAGCAGTTCTTC
cdr3_aa: CASSPQQERTHNEQFF

clone_size: .
v_call: TRBV7-3
d_call: .
j_call: TRBJ2-5
cdr3_nt: TGTGCCAGCAGCTTAGATTCGTGGGGCGGCATCCAAGAGACCCAGTACTTC
cdr3_aa: CASSLDSWGGIQETQYF

clone_size: .
v_call: TRBV4-1
d_call: .
j_call: TRBJ2-7
cdr3_nt: TGCGCCAGCAGCCCATTCCATGGGCGGGCCGCCTACGAGCAGTACTTC
cdr3_aa: CASSPFHGRAAYEQYF

clone_size: .
v_call: TRBV7-9
d_call: .
j_call: TRBJ1-1
cdr3_nt: TGTGCCAGCAGCTGGGGCACTGAAGCTTTCTTT
cdr3_aa: CASSWGTEAFF

clone_size: once
v_call: TRBV7-6
d_call: .
j_call: TRBJ2-7
cdr3_nt: TGTGCCAGCAGCTTAGGGGGGGCCACCTACGAGCAGTACTTC
cdr3_aa: CASSLGGATYEQYF

clone_size: .
v_call: TRBV6-5
d_call: .
j_call: TRBJ1-1
cdr3_nt: TGTGCCAGGGATAGACCTGGACGTAAAACTCAAGCTTTCTTT
cdr3_aa: CARDRPGRKTQAFF

clone_size: .
v_call: TRBV30
d_call: TRBD2
j_call: TRBJ2-7
cdr3_nt: TGTGCCTCCACCGGGACTAGGCAGGACGAGCAGTACTTC
cdr3_aa: CASTGTRQDEQYF

clone_size: .
v_call: TRBV5-1
d_call: .
j_call: TRBJ2-2
cdr3_nt: TGCGCCAGCCGGGTGGGTACCGGGGAGCTGTTTTTT
cdr3_aa: CASRVGTGELFF

clone_size: .
v_call: TRBV28
d_call: .
j_call: TRBJ2-7
cdr3_nt: TGTGCCAGCAGTTCTCCCCCTCGGGGCAGCTTCTACGAGCAGTACTTC
cdr3_aa: CASSSPPRGSFYEQYF

clone_size: .
v_call: TRBV27
d_call: TRBD2
j_call: TRBJ2-3
cdr3_nt: TGTGCCAGCGGGCGGGGGAACACAGATACGCAGTATTTT
cdr3_aa: CASGRGNTDTQYF